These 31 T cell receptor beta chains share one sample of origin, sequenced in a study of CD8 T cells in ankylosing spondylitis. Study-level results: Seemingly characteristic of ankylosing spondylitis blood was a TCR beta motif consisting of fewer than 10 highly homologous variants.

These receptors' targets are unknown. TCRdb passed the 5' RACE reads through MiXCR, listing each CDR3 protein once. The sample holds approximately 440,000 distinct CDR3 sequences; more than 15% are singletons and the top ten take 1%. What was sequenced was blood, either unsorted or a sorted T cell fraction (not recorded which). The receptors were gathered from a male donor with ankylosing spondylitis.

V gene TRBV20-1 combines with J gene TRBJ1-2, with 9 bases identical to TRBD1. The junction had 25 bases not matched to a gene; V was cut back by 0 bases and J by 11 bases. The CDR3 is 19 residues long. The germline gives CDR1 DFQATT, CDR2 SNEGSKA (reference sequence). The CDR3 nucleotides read TGCAGTGCTAGAGAGTTTACTGCCCGGGACAGGGACATTTCCCTCCTGTACACCTTC. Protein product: CSAREFTARDRDISLLYTF.

The CDR3 bases are TGTGCCAGCTCTTTTACAGGACAGCCCGGTAGCTCCTACGAGCAGTACTTC. Amino acid sequence: CASSFTGQPGSSYEQYF. The V call is TRBV18, the J call TRBJ2-7, with D perhaps TRBD1 (6 bases). Germline V gene sequence: CDR1 KGHSH, CDR2 LQKENI. V lost 6 bases and J lost 0, with 21 bases in between. The CDR3 contains 17 residues.

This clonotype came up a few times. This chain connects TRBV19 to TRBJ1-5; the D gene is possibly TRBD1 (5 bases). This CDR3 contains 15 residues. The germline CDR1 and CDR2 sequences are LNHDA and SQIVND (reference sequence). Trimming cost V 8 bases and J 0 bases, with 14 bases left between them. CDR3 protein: CASDSRRDSNQPQHF. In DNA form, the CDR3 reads TGTGCCAGTGACAGTCGGAGAGATAGCAATCAGCCCCAGCATTTT.

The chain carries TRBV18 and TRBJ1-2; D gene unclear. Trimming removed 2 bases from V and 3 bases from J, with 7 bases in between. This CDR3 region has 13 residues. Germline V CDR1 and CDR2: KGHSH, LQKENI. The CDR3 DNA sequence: TGTGCCAGCTCACCAATGGGGTACTATGGCTACACCTTC. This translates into CASSPMGYYGYTF.

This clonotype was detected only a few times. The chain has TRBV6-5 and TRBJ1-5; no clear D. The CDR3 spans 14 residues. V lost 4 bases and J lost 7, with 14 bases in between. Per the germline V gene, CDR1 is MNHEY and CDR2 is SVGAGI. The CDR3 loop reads CASSFRHSGQPQHF. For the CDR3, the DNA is TGTGCCAGCAGTTTTAGGCATTCCGGACAGCCCCAGCATTTT.

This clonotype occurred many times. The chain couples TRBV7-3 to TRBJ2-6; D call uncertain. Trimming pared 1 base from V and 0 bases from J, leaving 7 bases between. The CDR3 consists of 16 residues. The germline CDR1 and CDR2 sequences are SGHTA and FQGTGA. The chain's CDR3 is CASSLNPSSGANVLTF. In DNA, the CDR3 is TGTGCCAGCAGCTTAAACCCATCCTCTGGGGCCAACGTCCTGACTTTC.

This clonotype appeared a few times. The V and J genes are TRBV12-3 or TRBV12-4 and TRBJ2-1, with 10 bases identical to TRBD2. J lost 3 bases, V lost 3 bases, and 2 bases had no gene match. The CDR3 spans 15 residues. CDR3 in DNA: TGTGCCAGCAGTTTTCAGCGGGGGGGCTACAATGAGCAGTTCTTC. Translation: CASSFQRGGYNEQFF.

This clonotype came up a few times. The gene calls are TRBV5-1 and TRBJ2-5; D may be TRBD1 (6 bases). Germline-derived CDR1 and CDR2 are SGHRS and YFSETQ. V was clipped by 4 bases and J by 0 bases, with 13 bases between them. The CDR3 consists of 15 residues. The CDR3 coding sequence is TGCGCCAGCAGCGGGGCCCAGGGGTACCAAGAGACCCAGTACTTC. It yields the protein CASSGAQGYQETQYF. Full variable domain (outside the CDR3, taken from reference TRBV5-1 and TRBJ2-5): KAGVTQTPRYLIKTRGQQVTLSCSPISGHRSVSWYQQTPGQGLQFLFEYFSETQRNKGNFPGRFSGRQFSNSRSEMNVSTLELGDSALYLCASSGAQGYQETQYFGPGTRLLVL.

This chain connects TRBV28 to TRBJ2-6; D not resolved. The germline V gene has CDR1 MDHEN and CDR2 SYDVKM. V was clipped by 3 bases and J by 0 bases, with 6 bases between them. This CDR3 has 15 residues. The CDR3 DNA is TGTGCCAGCAGTTTGCCCAACTCTGGGGCCAACGTCCTGACTTTC. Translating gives CASSLPNSGANVLTF.

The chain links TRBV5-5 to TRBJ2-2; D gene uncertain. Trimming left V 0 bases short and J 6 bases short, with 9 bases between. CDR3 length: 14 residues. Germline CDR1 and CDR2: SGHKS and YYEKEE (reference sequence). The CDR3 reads CASSLVQSAGELFF. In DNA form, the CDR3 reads TGTGCCAGCAGCTTGGTACAATCGGCCGGGGAGCTGTTTTTT.

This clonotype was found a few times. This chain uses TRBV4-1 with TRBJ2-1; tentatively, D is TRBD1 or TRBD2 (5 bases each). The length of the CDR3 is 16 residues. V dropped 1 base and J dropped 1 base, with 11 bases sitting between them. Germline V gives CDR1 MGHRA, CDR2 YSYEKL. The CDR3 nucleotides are TGCGCCAGCAGCCAAGTGGGACCGGGATCCTACAATGAGCAGTTCTTC. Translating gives CASSQVGPGSYNEQFF.

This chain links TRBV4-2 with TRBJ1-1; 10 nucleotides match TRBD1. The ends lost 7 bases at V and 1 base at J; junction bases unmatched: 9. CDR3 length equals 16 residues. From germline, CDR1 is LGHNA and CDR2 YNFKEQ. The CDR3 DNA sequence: TGTGCCAGCAACCTAGGGACAGGGGCGGGGAACACTGAAGCTTTCTTT. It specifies CASNLGTGAGNTEAFF.

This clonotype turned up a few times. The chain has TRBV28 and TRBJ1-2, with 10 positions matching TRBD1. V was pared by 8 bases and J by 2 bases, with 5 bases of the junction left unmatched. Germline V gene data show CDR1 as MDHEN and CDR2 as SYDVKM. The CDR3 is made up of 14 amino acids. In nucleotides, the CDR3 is TGTGCCAGCGGAAAGACAGGGGGCAACTATGGCTACACCTTC. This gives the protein CASGKTGGNYGYTF.

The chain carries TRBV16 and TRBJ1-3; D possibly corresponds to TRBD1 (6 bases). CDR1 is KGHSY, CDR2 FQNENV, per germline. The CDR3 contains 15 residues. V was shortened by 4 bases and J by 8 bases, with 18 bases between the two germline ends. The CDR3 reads CASSPPGVPSYTIYF. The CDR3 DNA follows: TGTGCCAGCAGCCCCCCAGGGGTCCCGAGTTACACCATATATTTT.

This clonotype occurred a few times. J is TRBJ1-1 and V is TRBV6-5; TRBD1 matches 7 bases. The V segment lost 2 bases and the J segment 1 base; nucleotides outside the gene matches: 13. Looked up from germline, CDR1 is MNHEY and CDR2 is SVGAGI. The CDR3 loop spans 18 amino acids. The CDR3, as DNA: TGTGCCAGCAGTTACAGGGCTGTGAGCAGGGGGAGGAACACTGAAGCTTTCTTT. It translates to CASSYRAVSRGRNTEAFF.

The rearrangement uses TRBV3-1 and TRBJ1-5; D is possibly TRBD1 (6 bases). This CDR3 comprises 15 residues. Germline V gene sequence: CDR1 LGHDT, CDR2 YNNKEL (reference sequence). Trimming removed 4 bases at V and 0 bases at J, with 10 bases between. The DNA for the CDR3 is TGTGCCAGCAGCCGGGGGGCAAATAGCAATCAGCCCCAGCATTTT. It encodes CASSRGANSNQPQHF.

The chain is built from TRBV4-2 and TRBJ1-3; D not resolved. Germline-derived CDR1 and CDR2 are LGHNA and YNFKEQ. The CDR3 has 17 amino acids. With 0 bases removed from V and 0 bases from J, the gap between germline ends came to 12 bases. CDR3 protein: CASSQESSALSGNTIYF. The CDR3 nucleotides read TGTGCCAGCAGCCAAGAGTCCTCGGCGCTCTCTGGAAACACCATATATTTT.

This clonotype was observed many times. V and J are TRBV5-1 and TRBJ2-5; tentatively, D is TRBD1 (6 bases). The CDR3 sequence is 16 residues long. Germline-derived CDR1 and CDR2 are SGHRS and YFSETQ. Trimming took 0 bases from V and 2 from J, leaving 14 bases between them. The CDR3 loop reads CASSLVMGHQQETQYF. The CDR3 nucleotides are TGCGCCAGCAGCTTGGTGATGGGACACCAACAAGAGACCCAGTACTTC.

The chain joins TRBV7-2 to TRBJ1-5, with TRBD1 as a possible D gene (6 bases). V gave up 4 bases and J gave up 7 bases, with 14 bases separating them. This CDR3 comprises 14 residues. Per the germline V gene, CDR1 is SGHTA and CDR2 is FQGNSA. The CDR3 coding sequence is TGTGCCAGCAGCTCCCGGCGAGGGGGACAGCCCCAGCATTTT. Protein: CASSSRRGGQPQHF.

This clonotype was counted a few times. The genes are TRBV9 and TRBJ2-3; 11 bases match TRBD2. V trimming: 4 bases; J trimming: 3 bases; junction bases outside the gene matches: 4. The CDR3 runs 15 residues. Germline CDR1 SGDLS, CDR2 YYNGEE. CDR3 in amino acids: CASSPSGRPTDTQYF. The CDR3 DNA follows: TGTGCCAGCAGCCCTAGCGGGAGGCCGACAGATACGCAGTATTTT. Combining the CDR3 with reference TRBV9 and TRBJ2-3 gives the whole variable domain DSGVTQTPKHLITATGQRVTLRCSPRSGDLSVYWYQQSLDQGLQFLIQYYNGEERAKGNILERFSAQQFPDLHSELNLSSLELGDSALYFCASSPSGRPTDTQYFGPGTRLTVL.

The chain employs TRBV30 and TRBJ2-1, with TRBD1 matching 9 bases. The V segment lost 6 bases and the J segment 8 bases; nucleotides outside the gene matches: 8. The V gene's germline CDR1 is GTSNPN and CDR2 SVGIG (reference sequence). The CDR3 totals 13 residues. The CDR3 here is CACPGQGGHEQFF. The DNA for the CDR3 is TGTGCCTGCCCGGGACAGGGAGGCCATGAGCAGTTCTTC.

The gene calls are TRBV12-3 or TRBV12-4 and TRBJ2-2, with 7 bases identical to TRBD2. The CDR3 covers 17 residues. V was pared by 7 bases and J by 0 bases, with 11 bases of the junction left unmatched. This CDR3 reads CASTPRGGLTNTGELFF. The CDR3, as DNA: TGTGCCAGCACTCCCCGCGGGGGACTTACGAACACCGGGGAGCTGTTTTTT.

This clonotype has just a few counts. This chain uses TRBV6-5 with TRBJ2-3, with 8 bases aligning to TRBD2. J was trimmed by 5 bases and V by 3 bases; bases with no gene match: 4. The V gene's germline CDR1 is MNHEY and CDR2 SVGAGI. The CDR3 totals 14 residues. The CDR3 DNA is TGTGCCAGCAGTTATCTTGCGGGAGGAGATACGCAGTATTTT. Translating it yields CASSYLAGGDTQYF.

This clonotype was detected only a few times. CDR3 DNA sequence: TGTGCCAGCAGCCAAGATATCAGTACCGAAGCTTTCTTT. This sequence encodes CASSQDISTEAFF. The rearrangement joins TRBV3-1 to TRBJ1-1, with D unclear. The CDR3 spans 13 residues. Looked up from germline, CDR1 is LGHDT and CDR2 is YNNKEL (reference sequence). Deletions cut 0 bases from V and 8 bases from J, with 10 bases between.

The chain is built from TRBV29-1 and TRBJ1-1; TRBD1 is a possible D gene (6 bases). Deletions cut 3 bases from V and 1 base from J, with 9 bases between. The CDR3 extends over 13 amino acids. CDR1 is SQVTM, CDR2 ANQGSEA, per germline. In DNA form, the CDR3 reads TGCAGCGTTGAGGGAGGGGGGAACACTGAAGCTTTCTTT. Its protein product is CSVEGGGNTEAFF.

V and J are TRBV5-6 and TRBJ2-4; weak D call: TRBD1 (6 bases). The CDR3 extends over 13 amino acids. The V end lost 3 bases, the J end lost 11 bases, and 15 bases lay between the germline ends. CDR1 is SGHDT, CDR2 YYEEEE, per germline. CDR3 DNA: TGTGCCAGCAGCTGGGGTCGACAGGCCCTTCAGTACTTC. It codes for CASSWGRQALQYF.

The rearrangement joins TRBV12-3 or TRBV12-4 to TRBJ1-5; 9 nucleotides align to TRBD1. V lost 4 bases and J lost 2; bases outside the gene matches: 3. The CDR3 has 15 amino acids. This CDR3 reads CASSYTGGRNQPQHF. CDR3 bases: TGTGCCAGCAGTTATACAGGGGGCCGCAATCAGCCCCAGCATTTT.

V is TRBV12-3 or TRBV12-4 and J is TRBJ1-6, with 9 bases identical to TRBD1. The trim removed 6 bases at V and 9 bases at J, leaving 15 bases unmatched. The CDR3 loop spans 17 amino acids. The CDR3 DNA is TGTGCCAGCAGCCAATGGGGACAGGGAAGTTCGGTTTCACCCCTCCACTTT. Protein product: CASSQWGQGSSVSPLHF.

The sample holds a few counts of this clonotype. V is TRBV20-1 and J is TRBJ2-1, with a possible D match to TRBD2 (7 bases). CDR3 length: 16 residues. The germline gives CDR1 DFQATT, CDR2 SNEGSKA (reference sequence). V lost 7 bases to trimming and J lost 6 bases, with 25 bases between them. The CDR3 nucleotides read TGCAGTGGCCGAAAGGGGGAAGGGCTAGCGGCCAATGAGCAGTTCTTC. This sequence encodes CSGRKGEGLAANEQFF.

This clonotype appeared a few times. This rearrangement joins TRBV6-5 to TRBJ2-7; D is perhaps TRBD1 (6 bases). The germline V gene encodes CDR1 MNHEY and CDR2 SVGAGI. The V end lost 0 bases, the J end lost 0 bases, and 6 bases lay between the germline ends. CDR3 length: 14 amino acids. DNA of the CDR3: TGTGCCAGCAGTTACTCAGGGGGCTCCTACGAGCAGTACTTC. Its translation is CASSYSGGSYEQYF.

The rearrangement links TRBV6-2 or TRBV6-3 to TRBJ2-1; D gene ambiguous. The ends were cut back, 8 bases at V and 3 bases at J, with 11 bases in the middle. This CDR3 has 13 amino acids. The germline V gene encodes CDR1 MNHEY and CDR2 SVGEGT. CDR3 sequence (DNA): TGTGCCAGCCAGCGCGGTAACTACAATGAGCAGTTCTTC. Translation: CASQRGNYNEQFF.